This T cell receptor (beta chain) was identified in a study of T cells in Graves' hyperthyroidism and ophthalmopathy. Findings of the study overall: From stable hyperthyroidism, ophthalmopathy was separated by a 13 V-J model. Most thyroid clonotypes with frequency above 0.001 were detected in blood.

Details on this clonotype: Antigen specificity is unknown.

Germline V lookup: CDR1 SGHTA, CDR2 FQGNSA. There are 13 residues in the CDR3. Deletions cut 5 bases from V and 6 bases from J, with 10 bases between. Amplified TCR beta CDR3 regions derived from RNA transcripts. The study used the HTBI primer set for a first-round RT-PCR of the TCR CDR3. TCRdb passed the multiplex PCR reads through MiXCR, listing each CDR3 protein once. In the table there are 96,000 or so distinct CDR3 sequences, 51% of which are singletons. Reasons for excluding patients were uncontrolled infection, other autoimmune disease, pregnancy or lactation. Sequencing was carried out using blood. The genes are TRBV7-2 and TRBJ2-2, with D uncertain. This receptor was obtained from a woman in her thirties or forties with Graves' hyperthyroidism. In nucleotides, the CDR3 is TGTGCCAGCAGCCCTGGGATGGCCGGGGAGCTGTTTTTT. Amino acid sequence: CASSPGMAGELFF.